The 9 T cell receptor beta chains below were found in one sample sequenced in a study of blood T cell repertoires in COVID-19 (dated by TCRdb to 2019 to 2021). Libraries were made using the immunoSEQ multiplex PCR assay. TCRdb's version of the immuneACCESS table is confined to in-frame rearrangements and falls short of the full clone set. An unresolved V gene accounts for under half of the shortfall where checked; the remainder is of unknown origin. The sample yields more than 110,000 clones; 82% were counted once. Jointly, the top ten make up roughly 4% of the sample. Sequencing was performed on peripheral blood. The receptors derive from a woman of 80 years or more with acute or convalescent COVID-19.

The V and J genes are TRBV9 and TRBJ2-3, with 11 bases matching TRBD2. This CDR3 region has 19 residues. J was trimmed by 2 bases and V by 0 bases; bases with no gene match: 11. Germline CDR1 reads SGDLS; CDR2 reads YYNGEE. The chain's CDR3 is CASSVVGSGSGGATDTQYF. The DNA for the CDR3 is TGTGCCAGCAGCGTAGTAGGCTCGGGTAGCGGGGGGGCCACAGATACGCAGTATTTT.

CDR3 in amino acids: CASSLARGPGGQPQHF. The DNA of the CDR3 is TGTGCCAGCAGCTTAGCGAGGGGACCAGGGGGGCAGCCCCAGCATTTT. V is TRBV7-8 and J is TRBJ1-5; 7 nucleotides line up with TRBD1. The CDR3 runs 16 residues. CDR1 and CDR2 (germline): SGHVS, FQNEAQ. The V gene end was trimmed by 0 bases and the J gene end by 7 bases; junction bases not matched to a gene: 9.

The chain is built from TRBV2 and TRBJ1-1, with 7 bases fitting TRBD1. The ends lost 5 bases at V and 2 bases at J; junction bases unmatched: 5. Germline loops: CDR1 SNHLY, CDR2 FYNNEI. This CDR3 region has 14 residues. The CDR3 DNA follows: TGTGCCAGCAGTCTAGGACAGGCAAACACTGAAGCTTTCTTT. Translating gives CASSLGQANTEAFF.

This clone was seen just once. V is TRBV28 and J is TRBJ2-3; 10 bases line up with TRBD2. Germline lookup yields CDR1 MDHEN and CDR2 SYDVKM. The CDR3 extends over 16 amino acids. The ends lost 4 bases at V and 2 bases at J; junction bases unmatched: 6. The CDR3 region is CASSSEREGPTDTQYF. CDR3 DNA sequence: TGTGCCAGCAGTTCGGAGCGGGAGGGACCCACAGATACGCAGTATTTT.

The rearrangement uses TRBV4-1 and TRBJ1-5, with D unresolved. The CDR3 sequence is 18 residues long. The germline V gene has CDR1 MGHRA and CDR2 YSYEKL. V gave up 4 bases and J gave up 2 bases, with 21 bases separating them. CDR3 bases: TGCGCCAGCAGCCCATTCTCGTCCCTGCCACGGGGCAATCAGCCCCAGCATTTT. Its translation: CASSPFSSLPRGNQPQHF.

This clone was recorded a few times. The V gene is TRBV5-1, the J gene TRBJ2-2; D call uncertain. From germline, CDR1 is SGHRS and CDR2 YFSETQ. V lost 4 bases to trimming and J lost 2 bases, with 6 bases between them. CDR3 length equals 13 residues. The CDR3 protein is CASSRDNTGELFF. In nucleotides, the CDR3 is TGCGCCAGCAGCCGCGATAACACCGGGGAGCTGTTTTTT.

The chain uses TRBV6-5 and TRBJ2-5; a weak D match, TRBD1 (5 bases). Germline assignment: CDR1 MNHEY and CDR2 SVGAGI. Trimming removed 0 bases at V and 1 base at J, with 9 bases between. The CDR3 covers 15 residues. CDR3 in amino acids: CASSYSLGLQETQYF. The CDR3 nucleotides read TGTGCCAGCAGTTACTCTCTGGGGCTCCAAGAGACCCAGTACTTC.

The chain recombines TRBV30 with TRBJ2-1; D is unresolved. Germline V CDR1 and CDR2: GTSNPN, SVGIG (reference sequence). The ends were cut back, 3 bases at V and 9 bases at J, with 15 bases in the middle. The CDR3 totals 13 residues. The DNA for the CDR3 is TGTGCCTGGAGACCGATCAATTTCGGTGAGCAGTTCTTC. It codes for CAWRPINFGEQFF.

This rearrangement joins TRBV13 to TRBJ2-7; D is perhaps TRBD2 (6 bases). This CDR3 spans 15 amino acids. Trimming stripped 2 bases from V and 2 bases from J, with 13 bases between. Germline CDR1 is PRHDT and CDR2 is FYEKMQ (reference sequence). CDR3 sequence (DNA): TGTGCCAGCAGCTTATTCGGAGGGCGCACCTACGAGCAGTACTTC. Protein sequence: CASSLFGGRTYEQYF.